Listed here are 2 T cell receptor beta chains from one sample, sequenced in a study of metastatic and nonmetastatic thyroid tumors. TCRdb reprocessed the PCR reads using MiXCR. Found here are around 70,000 clones, 18% of them singletons; the top ten hold more than 10%. Treatment of any kind had been given to no patient before thyroid surgery. Sequencing was carried out using blood. The origin of the receptors is a female donor with papillary thyroid cancer or a benign thyroid nodule (not recorded which). Some clones in this sample may be carry-over from other donors' samples.

This clone was seen ten or more times. The J gene is TRBJ2-7, the V gene TRBV6-1; 8 nucleotides match TRBD2. The germline gives CDR1 MNHNS, CDR2 SASEGT. The CDR3 has 15 amino acids. The junction had 10 bases not matched to a gene; V was cut back by 7 bases and J by 2 bases. The DNA for the CDR3 is TGTGCCAGCACTCGGCGGGGGGCCAGTACCTACGAGCAGTACTTC. Its protein product is CASTRRGASTYEQYF.

This clone was counted many times. This CDR3 is also generated by other DNA sequences in the sample. This CDR3 reads CASKEQGAQREKLFF. CDR3 sequence (DNA): TGTGCCAGCAAAGAACAGGGGGCGCAACGTGAAAAACTGTTTTTT. The chain couples TRBV6-1 to TRBJ1-4; 9 nucleotides agree with TRBD1. This CDR3 is built from 15 residues. Germline V CDR1 and CDR2: MNHNS, SASEGT. Unmatched junction bases numbered 10, after V lost 7 bases and J lost 7 bases.